Described below is a single TCR beta chain sequence and its context. Its antigen is undetermined. Sequencing used immunoSEQ multiplex PCR; TCRdb keeps in-frame clones, though not all of them. The sample shows tens of thousands of clones, about 90% of them seen only once. These data belong to a study of T cells in localized non-small cell lung cancer. General study findings and limits: It was uninvolved adjacent lung that showed the highest T cell clonality, exceeding tumor.

The starting material was peripheral blood, obtained before any cancer treatment. The receptor's source is a man aged 35 to 69 with stage I squamous cell lung carcinoma.

CDR3 sequence reads: CASSPTMNTEAFF. DNA of the CDR3: TGCGCCAGCAGCCCAACTATGAACACTGAAGCTTTCTTT. This rearrangement joins TRBV5-1 to TRBJ1-1; no clear D. This CDR3 region has 13 residues. Germline CDR1 reads SGHRS; CDR2 reads YFSETQ. V was clipped by 4 bases and J by 0 bases, with 7 bases between them. The whole variable domain, filled in from reference TRBV5-1 and TRBJ1-1, reads KAGVTQTPRYLIKTRGQQVTLSCSPISGHRSVSWYQQTPGQGLQFLFEYFSETQRNKGNFPGRFSGRQFSNSRSEMNVSTLELGDSALYLCASSPTMNTEAFFGQGTRLTVV.